What follows are 16 T cell receptor beta chains derived from one specimen sequenced in a study of shared clonotypes between healthy human individuals. Sequencing used immunoSEQ multiplex PCR; TCRdb keeps in-frame clones, though not all of them. The sample records over a million clones, 70% to 80% being singletons. The specimen was memory CD4+ T cells from PBMCs. Noted subset: CD45RA-negative fraction. These receptor sequences come from a man younger than 35 in good health. Some clones in this sample may be carry-over from other donors' samples.

In its sample, this clone was seen a few times. This rearrangement joins TRBV2 to TRBJ2-3, with D possibly being TRBD1 (6 bases). The CDR3 spans 11 residues. V shed 10 bases and J shed 6 bases, with 11 bases lying between them. The germline CDR1 and CDR2 sequences are SNHLY and FYNNEI. The CDR3 loop is CATMGADTQYF. The CDR3 bases are TGTGCCACCATGGGGGCGGATACGCAGTATTTT.

The chain uses TRBV19 and TRBJ2-1; possibly TRBD2 for D (5 bases). The CDR3 has 12 residues. CDR1 is LNHDA, CDR2 SQIVND, per germline (reference sequence). Trimming removed 6 bases at V and 7 bases at J, with 10 bases between. This CDR3 reads CASSGLKNEQFF. The CDR3 DNA sequence: TGTGCCAGTAGCGGACTTAAGAATGAGCAGTTCTTC.

The chain has TRBV23-1 and TRBJ1-5; D gene uncertain. TRBV23-1 is filed as an ORF, its function uncertain. The ends were cut back, 4 bases at V and 0 bases at J, with 13 bases in the middle. CDR3 size: 16 residues. Written as DNA, the CDR3 is TGCGCCAGCAGTCGAGGCAGGAGTGATAGCAATCAGCCCCAGCATTTT. Its translation: CASSRGRSDSNQPQHF.

This clone was seen a single time. This sequence joins TRBV5-1 and TRBJ2-3, with TRBD1 identical over 10 bases. This CDR3 has 14 residues. Looked up from germline, CDR1 is SGHRS and CDR2 is YFSETQ. Trimming took 4 bases from V and 4 from J; bases not matched to a gene: 3. CDR3 DNA: TGCGCCAGCAGCCGACAGGGGGCTGCAGATACGCAGTATTTT. This sequence encodes CASSRQGAADTQYF.

The chain carries TRBV25-1 and TRBJ2-1; tentative D call: TRBD2 (7 bases). The CDR3 spans 15 residues. Trimming cost V 7 bases and J 4 bases, with 17 bases left between them. The germline V gene has CDR1 MGHDK and CDR2 SYGVNS. CDR3 amino acids: CASTREGGVYNEQFF. The CDR3 bases are TGTGCCAGCACGAGGGAGGGGGGGGTTTACAATGAGCAGTTCTTC. The full variable domain, completed using reference TRBV25-1 and TRBJ2-1, is EADIYQTPRYLVIGTGKKITLECSQTMGHDKMYWYQQDPGMELHLIHYSYGVNSTEKGDLSSESTVSRIRTEHFPLTLESARPSHTSQYLCASTREGGVYNEQFFGPGTRLTVL.

This rearrangement joins TRBV7-3 to TRBJ1-2, with D perhaps matching TRBD1 (5 bases). The germline gives CDR1 SGHTA, CDR2 FQGTGA. This CDR3 is 14 amino acids long. Trimming left V 0 bases short and J 6 bases short, with 11 bases between. The chain's CDR3 is CASSLTPRGDGYTF. For the CDR3, the DNA is TGTGCCAGCAGCTTAACCCCAAGAGGGGATGGCTACACCTTC.

The chain is built from TRBV30 and TRBJ1-1; D ambiguous. From germline, CDR1 is GTSNPN and CDR2 SVGIG (reference sequence). V was trimmed by 0 bases and J by 4 bases, leaving 9 bases between them. The CDR3 length is 13 residues. CDR3 coding DNA: TGTGCCTGGAGTGTGCTAGAGGGCACTGAAGCTTTCTTT. Translation gives CAWSVLEGTEAFF.

This chain connects TRBV4-1 to TRBJ1-5; D not certain. The ends were cut back, 3 bases at V and 1 base at J, with 10 bases in the middle. The germline V gene encodes CDR1 MGHRA and CDR2 YSYEKL. This CDR3 has 15 amino acids. The CDR3 sequence: CASSQGTRSNQPQHF. The CDR3 nucleotides are TGCGCCAGCAGCCAGGGCACCAGGAGCAATCAGCCCCAGCATTTT.

This chain joins TRBV4-1 and TRBJ1-3; a possible D gene is TRBD1 (5 bases). V lost 4 bases, J lost 5 bases, and 9 bases lay in between. The CDR3 spans 13 residues. Germline V gene sequence: CDR1 MGHRA, CDR2 YSYEKL. CDR3 amino acids: CASSLDTRNTIYF. The CDR3 DNA sequence: TGCGCCAGCAGCCTGGACACCAGAAACACCATATATTTT.

This sequence joins TRBV28 and TRBJ2-7; D is ambiguous. V lost 6 bases to trimming and J lost 4 bases, with 4 bases between them. Germline CDR1 and CDR2: MDHEN and SYDVKM. The CDR3 sequence is 10 residues long. The CDR3 DNA follows: TGTGCCAGCAGGCGTTACGAGCAGTACTTC. Translated, it gives CASRRYEQYF. The full variable domain, with the rest looked up from reference TRBV28 and TRBJ2-7, is DVKVTQSSRYLVKRTGEKVFLECVQDMDHENMFWYRQDPGLGLRLIYFSYDVKMKEKGDIPEGYSVSREKKERFSLILESASTNQTSMYLCASRRYEQYFGPGTRLTVT.

This clone was seen just once. The genes are TRBV7-3 and TRBJ2-3; TRBD2 matches at 9 bases. Germline assignment: CDR1 SGHTA and CDR2 FQGTGA. V lost 2 bases, J lost 2 bases, and 2 bases stayed unmatched. The CDR3 extends over 15 amino acids. DNA of the CDR3: TGTGCCAGCAGCTTAGCGGGAGGGCCCACAGATACGCAGTATTTT. Residues: CASSLAGGPTDTQYF. Supplemented by reference TRBV7-3 and TRBJ2-3, the full variable domain reads GAGVSQTPSNKVTEKGKYVELRCDPISGHTALYWYRQSLGQGPEFLIYFQGTGAADDSGLPNDRFFAVRPEGSVSTLKIQRTERGDSAVYLCASSLAGGPTDTQYFGPGTRLTVL.

The chain uses TRBV7-9 and TRBJ2-3, with D possibly matching TRBD2 (5 bases). The CDR3 loop spans 15 amino acids. Germline V gene lookup returns CDR1 SEHNR and CDR2 FQNEAQ (reference sequence). V lost 7 bases and J 6 bases, leaving 20 bases between the germline ends. The CDR3 here is CASNRPEARVDTQYF. In nucleotides, the CDR3 is TGTGCCAGCAACCGCCCGGAGGCGAGAGTGGATACGCAGTATTTT.

The chain couples TRBV5-8 to TRBJ2-7; 7 nucleotides agree with TRBD2. Germline-derived CDR1 and CDR2 are SGHTS and YDEGEE. The CDR3 runs 15 residues. The V and J ends lost 0 bases and 2 bases, in that order; junction bases with no gene match: 5. CDR3 bases: TGTGCCAGCAGCTTGGTGCCAGGGAGGGCCTACGAGCAGTACTTC. It codes for CASSLVPGRAYEQYF.

The chain has TRBV18 and TRBJ1-2; D is ambiguous. Trimming cost V 3 bases and J 7 bases, with 12 bases left between them. Germline assignment: CDR1 KGHSH and CDR2 LQKENI. This CDR3 is built from 13 residues. This CDR3 is CASSPAREGGYTF. The CDR3 region has the DNA TGTGCCAGCTCACCGGCCCGGGAGGGTGGCTACACCTTC.

V gene TRBV5-1 combines with J gene TRBJ2-3; D not resolved. Germline V lookup: CDR1 SGHRS, CDR2 YFSETQ. The CDR3 consists of 15 residues. The V end was cut by 4 bases, the J end by 0 bases, with 12 bases between. The chain's CDR3 is CASSPDHTSTDTQYF. Written as DNA, the CDR3 is TGCGCCAGCAGCCCGGACCACACTAGCACAGATACGCAGTATTTT.

The rearrangement joins TRBV28 to TRBJ2-7, with TRBD2 identical over 8 bases. V shed 3 bases, J shed 9 bases, and the junction held 10 bases outside the gene matches. Germline CDR1 MDHEN, CDR2 SYDVKM. CDR3 size: 14 residues. CDR3 nucleotide sequence: TGTGCCAGCAGTTTGGCAGCGGGAGAAAGTTGGCAGTACTTC. It specifies CASSLAAGESWQYF.